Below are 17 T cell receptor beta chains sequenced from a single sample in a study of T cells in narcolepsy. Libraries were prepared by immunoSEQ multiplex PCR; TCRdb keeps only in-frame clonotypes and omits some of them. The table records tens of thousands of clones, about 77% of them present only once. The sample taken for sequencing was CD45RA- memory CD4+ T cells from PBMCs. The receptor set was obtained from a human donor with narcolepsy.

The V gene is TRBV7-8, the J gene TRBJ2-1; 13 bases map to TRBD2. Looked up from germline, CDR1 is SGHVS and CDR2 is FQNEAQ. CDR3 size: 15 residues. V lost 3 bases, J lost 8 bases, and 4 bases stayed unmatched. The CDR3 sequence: CASSFTSGRADEQFF. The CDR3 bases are TGTGCCAGCAGCTTTACTAGCGGGAGGGCTGATGAGCAGTTCTTC. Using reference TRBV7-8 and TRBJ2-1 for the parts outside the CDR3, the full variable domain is GAGVSQSPRYKVAKRGQDVALRCDPISGHVSLFWYQQALGQGPEFLTYFQNEAQLDKSGLPSDRFFAERPEGSVSTLKIQRTQQEDSAVYLCASSFTSGRADEQFFGPGTRLTVL.

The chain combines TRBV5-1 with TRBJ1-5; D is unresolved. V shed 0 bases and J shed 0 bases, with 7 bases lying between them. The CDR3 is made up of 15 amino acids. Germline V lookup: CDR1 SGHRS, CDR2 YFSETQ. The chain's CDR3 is CASSLDGYSNQPQHF. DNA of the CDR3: TGCGCCAGCAGCTTGGACGGATATAGCAATCAGCCCCAGCATTTT.

CDR3 DNA sequence: TGTGCCAGCAGCTCGACCGGGACAGGGGACAATGAGCAGTTCTTC. Protein: CASSSTGTGDNEQFF. The chain recombines TRBV7-8 with TRBJ2-1; TRBD1 matches at 10 bases. This CDR3 region has 15 residues. Trimming cost V 4 bases and J 5 bases; bases outside gene matches: 5. Germline-derived CDR1 and CDR2 are SGHVS and FQNEAQ.

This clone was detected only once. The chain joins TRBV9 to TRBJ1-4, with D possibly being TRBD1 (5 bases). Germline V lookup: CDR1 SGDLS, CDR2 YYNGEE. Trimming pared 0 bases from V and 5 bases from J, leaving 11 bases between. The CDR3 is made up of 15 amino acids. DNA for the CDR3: TGTGCCAGCAGCGTAGGGCCTCAGGGAAATGAAAAACTGTTTTTT. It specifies CASSVGPQGNEKLFF.

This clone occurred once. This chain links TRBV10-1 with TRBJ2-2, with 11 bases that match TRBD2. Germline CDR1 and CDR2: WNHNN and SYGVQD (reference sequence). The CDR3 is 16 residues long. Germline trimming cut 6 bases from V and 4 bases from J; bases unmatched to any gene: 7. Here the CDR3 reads CASRGTSGRGTGELFF. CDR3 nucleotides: TGCGCCAGCAGGGGTACTAGCGGGAGAGGCACCGGGGAGCTGTTTTTT.

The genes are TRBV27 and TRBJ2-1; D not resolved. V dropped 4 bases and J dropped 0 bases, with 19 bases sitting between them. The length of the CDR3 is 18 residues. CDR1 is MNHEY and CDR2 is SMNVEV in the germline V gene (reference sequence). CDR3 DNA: TGTGCCAGCAGTTCCAGGCCCGCAATCCTAGGCTCCTACAATGAGCAGTTCTTC. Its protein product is CASSSRPAILGSYNEQFF.

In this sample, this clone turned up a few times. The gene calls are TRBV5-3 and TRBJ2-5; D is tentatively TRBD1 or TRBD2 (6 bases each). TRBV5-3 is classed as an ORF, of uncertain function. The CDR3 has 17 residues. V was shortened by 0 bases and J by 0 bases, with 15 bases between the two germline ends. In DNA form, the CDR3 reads TGTGCCAGAAGCTTGGTGGGGGGCGTGCGGTACCAAGAGACCCAGTACTTC. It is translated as CARSLVGGVRYQETQYF.

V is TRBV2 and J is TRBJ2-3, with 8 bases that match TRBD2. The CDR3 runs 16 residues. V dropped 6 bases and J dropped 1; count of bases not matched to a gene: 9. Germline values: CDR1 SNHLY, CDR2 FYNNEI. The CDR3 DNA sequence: TGTGCCAGCAGCTTCGATAGCGGGGTGGGCACAGATACGCAGTATTTT. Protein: CASSFDSGVGTDTQYF.

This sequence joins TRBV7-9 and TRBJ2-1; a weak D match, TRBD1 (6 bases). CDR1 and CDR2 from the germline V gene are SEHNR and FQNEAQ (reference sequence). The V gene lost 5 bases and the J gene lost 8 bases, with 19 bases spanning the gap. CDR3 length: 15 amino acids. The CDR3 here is CASSLQGVSIDEQFF. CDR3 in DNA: TGTGCCAGCAGCCTACAGGGTGTTTCCATCGATGAGCAGTTCTTC.

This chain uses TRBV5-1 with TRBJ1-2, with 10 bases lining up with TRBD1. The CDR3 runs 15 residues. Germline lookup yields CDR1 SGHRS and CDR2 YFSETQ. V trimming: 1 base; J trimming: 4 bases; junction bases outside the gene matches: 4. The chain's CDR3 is CASSLTGQGSYGYTF. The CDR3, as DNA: TGCGCCAGCAGCTTGACGGGACAGGGGAGCTATGGCTACACCTTC.

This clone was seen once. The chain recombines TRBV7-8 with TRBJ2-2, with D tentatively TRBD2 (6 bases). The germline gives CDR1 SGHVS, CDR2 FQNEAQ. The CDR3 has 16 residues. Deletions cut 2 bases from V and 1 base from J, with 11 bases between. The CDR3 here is CASSLRPSVNTGELFF. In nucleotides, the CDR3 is TGTGCCAGCAGCTTACGGCCTAGCGTGAACACCGGGGAGCTGTTTTTT.

The CDR3 here is CASSLSGTTSDTQYF. CDR3 bases: TGTGCCAGCAGCTTGTCCGGGACTACTTCAGATACGCAGTATTTT. The rearrangement uses TRBV7-2 and TRBJ2-3; 7 positions match TRBD2. Germline V gives CDR1 SGHTA, CDR2 FQGNSA. V lost 3 bases and J lost 4; bases outside the gene matches: 7. The CDR3 is made up of 15 amino acids.

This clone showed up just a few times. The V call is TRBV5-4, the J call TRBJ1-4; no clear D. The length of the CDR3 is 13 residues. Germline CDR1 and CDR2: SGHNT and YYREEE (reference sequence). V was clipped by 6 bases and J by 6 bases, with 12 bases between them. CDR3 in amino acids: CASTHQTDEKLFF. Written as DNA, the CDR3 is TGTGCCAGCACACACCAAACGGATGAAAAACTGTTTTTT.

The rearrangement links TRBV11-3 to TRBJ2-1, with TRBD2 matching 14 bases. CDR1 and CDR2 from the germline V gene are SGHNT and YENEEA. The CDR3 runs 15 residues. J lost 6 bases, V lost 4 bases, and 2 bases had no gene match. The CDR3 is CASSSTSGGANEQFF. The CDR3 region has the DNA TGTGCCAGCAGCTCGACTAGCGGGGGGGCCAATGAGCAGTTCTTC.

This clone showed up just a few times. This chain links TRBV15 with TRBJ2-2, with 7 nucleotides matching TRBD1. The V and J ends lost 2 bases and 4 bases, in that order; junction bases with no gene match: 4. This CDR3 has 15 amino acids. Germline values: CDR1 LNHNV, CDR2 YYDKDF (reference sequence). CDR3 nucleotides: TGTGCCACCAGCAGATACAGGGGTAGCACCGGGGAGCTGTTTTTT. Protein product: CATSRYRGSTGELFF.

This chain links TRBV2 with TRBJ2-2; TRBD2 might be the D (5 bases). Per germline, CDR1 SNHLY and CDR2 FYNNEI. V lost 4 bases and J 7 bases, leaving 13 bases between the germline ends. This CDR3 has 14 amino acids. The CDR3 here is CASSAGPGNGELFF. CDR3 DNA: TGTGCCAGCAGTGCAGGACCGGGAAACGGGGAGCTGTTTTTT.

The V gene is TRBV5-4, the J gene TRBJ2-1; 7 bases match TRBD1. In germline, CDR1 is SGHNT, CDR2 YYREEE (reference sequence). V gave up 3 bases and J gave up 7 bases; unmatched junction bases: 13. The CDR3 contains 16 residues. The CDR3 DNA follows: TGTGCCAGCAGCTCACAATTGAGGACAGGCACAAATGAGCAGTTCTTC. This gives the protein CASSSQLRTGTNEQFF.